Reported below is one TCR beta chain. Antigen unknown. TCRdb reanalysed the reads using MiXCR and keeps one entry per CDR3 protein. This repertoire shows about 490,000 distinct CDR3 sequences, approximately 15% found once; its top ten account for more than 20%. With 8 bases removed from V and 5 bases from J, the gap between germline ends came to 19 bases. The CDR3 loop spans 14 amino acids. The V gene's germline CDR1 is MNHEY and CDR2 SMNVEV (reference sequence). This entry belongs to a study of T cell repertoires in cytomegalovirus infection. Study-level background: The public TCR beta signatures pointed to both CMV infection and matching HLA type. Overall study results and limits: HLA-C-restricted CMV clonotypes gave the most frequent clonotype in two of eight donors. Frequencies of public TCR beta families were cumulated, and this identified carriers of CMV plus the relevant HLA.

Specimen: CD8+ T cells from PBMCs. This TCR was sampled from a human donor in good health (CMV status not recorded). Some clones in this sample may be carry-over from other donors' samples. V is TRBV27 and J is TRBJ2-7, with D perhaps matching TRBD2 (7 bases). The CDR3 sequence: CASGEVRGQDEQYF. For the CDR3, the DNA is TGTGCCAGCGGAGAGGTGCGGGGGCAAGACGAGCAGTACTTC.